Below are 12 T cell receptor beta chains sequenced from a single sample in a study of cytomegalovirus exposure and HLA in healthy donors. Profiled with immunoSEQ multiplex PCR; TCRdb holds only in-frame clones, not every one. The sample includes 150,000 to 200,000 clones, approximately 89% of them seen just once. Material for sequencing was PBMCs. All receptors come from a man aged 25 to 40 in good health and CMV-seropositive.

Here the CDR3 reads CASSQLTGGEQYF. CDR3 DNA: TGTGCCAGTAGTCAACTCACAGGGGGCGAGCAGTACTTC. V and J are TRBV19 and TRBJ2-7, with 8 bases aligning to TRBD1. The germline CDR1 and CDR2 sequences are LNHDA and SQIVND (reference sequence). V gave up 5 bases and J gave up 6 bases; unmatched junction bases: 6. This CDR3 spans 13 amino acids.

The chain recombines TRBV27 with TRBJ2-5; weak D call: TRBD2 (5 bases). The CDR3 sequence is 12 residues long. Looked up from germline, CDR1 is MNHEY and CDR2 is SMNVEV (reference sequence). The ends were cut back, 6 bases at V and 5 bases at J, with 10 bases in the middle. The CDR3 spells CASRNRGETQYF. Written as DNA, the CDR3 is TGTGCCAGCAGGAACCGCGGGGAGACCCAGTACTTC.

V usage is TRBV11-3 and J usage is TRBJ1-1; no clear D. V lost 3 bases and J 3 bases, leaving 2 bases between the germline ends. Looked up from germline, CDR1 is SGHNT and CDR2 is YENEEA. CDR3 length equals 11 residues. The CDR3 bases are TGTGCCAGCAGCTTTCACACTGAAGCTTTCTTT. Translation gives CASSFHTEAFF.

The chain joins TRBV5-1 to TRBJ2-5, with unresolved D. This CDR3 has 13 residues. V lost 1 base, J lost 3 bases, and 7 bases lay in between. Germline lookup yields CDR1 SGHRS and CDR2 YFSETQ. CDR3 residues: CASSLFAEETQYF. The CDR3 DNA is TGCGCCAGCAGCTTGTTCGCGGAAGAGACCCAGTACTTC.

This rearrangement joins TRBV7-9 to TRBJ1-3, with 8 bases that match TRBD1. The ends lost 3 bases at V and 4 bases at J; junction bases unmatched: 11. In germline, CDR1 is SEHNR, CDR2 FQNEAQ (reference sequence). This CDR3 has 17 residues. Here the CDR3 DNA reads TGTGCCAGCAGCTTGAGTGTTCAGGGGGCGGACGGAAACACCATATATTTT. Translating gives CASSLSVQGADGNTIYF.

This clone was detected once. The chain employs TRBV2 and TRBJ2-2; D is unresolved. The V and J ends lost 3 bases and 4 bases respectively, with 9 bases between them. Per germline, CDR1 SNHLY and CDR2 FYNNEI. The CDR3 length is 14 residues. The CDR3: CASSDAPVTGELFF. DNA of the CDR3: TGTGCCAGCAGTGACGCGCCGGTCACCGGGGAGCTGTTTTTT.

The chain is built from TRBV4-3 and TRBJ1-2; possibly TRBD1 for D (6 bases). The CDR3 is 15 residues long. Germline-derived CDR1 and CDR2 are LGHNA and YSLEER. V lost 0 bases and J lost 5, with 13 bases in between. As DNA, the CDR3 is TGCGCCAGCAGCCAAGATAGTGGCAGGGGTTATGGCTACACCTTC. This encodes CASSQDSGRGYGYTF.

This sequence joins TRBV9 and TRBJ2-1; the D call may be TRBD1 or TRBD2 (5 bases each). Deletions cut 3 bases from V and 6 bases from J, with 10 bases between. There are 13 residues in the CDR3. Germline V gives CDR1 SGDLS, CDR2 YYNGEE. CDR3 nucleotides: TGTGCCAGCAGCGGGGGGAGCCTCAATGAGCAGTTCTTC. Translated, it gives CASSGGSLNEQFF.

This chain connects TRBV28 to TRBJ2-1; D gene unclear. Trimming pared 4 bases from V and 0 bases from J, leaving 13 bases between. CDR1 and CDR2 (germline): MDHEN, SYDVKM. The CDR3 runs to 16 residues. CDR3 residues: CASSSRTDSSYNEQFF. The CDR3 nucleotides read TGTGCCAGCAGTTCACGGACCGATAGCTCCTACAATGAGCAGTTCTTC.

V and J are TRBV9 and TRBJ2-3, with D possibly matching TRBD2 (6 bases). This CDR3 comprises 15 residues. Germline CDR1 is SGDLS and CDR2 is YYNGEE. Trimming took 2 bases from V and 4 from J, leaving 14 bases between them. CDR3: CASSVIAEGADTQYF. The CDR3 DNA follows: TGTGCCAGCAGCGTGATAGCGGAGGGCGCAGATACGCAGTATTTT.

This clone occurred once. The V and J genes are TRBV15 and TRBJ1-2, with no clear D. The CDR3 length is 14 residues. Trimming took off 3 bases at V and 5 bases at J, with 13 bases between the two ends. Looked up from germline, CDR1 is LNHNV and CDR2 is YYDKDF (reference sequence). CDR3 bases: TGTGCCACCAGCAGGGGGAGGGATGCTTATGGCTACACCTTC. Its protein product is CATSRGRDAYGYTF.

V gene TRBV30 combines with J gene TRBJ2-7, with D tentatively TRBD1 (5 bases). Trimming removed 3 bases at V and 2 bases at J, with 20 bases between. Germline values: CDR1 GTSNPN, CDR2 SVGIG (reference sequence). There are 16 residues in the CDR3. CDR3 loop: CAWRDIGPWGTYEQYF. The CDR3 DNA reads as TGTGCCTGGAGAGACATCGGGCCTTGGGGCACCTACGAGCAGTACTTC. Using reference TRBV30 and TRBJ2-7 for the parts outside the CDR3, the full variable domain is SQTIHQWPATLVQPVGSPLSLECTVEGTSNPNLYWYRQAAGRGLQLLFYSVGIGQISSEVPQNLSASRPQDRQFILSSKKLLLSDSGFYLCAWRDIGPWGTYEQYFGPGTRLTVT.